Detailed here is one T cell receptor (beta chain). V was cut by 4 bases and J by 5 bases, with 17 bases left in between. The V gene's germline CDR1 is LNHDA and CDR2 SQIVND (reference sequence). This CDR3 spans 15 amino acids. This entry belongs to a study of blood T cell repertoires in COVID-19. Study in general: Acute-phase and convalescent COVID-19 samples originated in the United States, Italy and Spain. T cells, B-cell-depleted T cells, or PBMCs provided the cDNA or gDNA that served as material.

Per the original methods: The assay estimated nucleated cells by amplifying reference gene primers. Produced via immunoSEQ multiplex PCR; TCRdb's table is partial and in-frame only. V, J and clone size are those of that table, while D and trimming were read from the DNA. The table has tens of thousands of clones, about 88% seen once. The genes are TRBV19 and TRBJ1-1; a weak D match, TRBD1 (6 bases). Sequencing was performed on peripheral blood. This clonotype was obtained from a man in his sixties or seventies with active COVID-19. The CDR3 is CASSTYATGSTEAFF. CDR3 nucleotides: TGTGCCAGTAGTACCTACGCCACAGGGAGTACTGAAGCTTTCTTT.